Sequencing of this T cell receptor (beta chain) was carried out in a study of blood T cells in healthy people across ages. Alongside a J-beta primer mix, a sample-barcoded 5' primer served in a second PCR lasting about 7 to 11 cycles. Any given sample supplied a minimum of 2.5 million CDR3-containing paired-end reads. One entry per CDR3 protein results from TCRdb running MiXCR on the 5' RACE reads. The profile covers roughly 800,000 distinct CDR3 sequences, with roughly 25% appearing a single time and 3.7% taken by the ten largest. This clonotype was counted a few times. Donation came from healthy Caucasian individuals in Russia who were aged about 6 to 90. With 5 bases removed from V and 0 bases from J, the gap between germline ends came to 13 bases. CDR3 length equals 15 residues. Germline V gene data show CDR1 as PRHDT and CDR2 as FYEKMQ (reference sequence). These same records also appear under a second study, on T cells of mothers and their children. That work contributes: Material was donated by three healthy Caucasian mothers and their six children. At about 1.6 ug per 15 ul, all of the extracted RNA went into cDNA synthesis.

The chain couples TRBV13 to TRBJ1-2, with D possibly TRBD1 on 6 matching bases. The sample was blood. This sequence was found in a boy aged 5-17 years in good health. CDR3 DNA: TGTGCCAGCAGCCAACCGGGACAACCTAACTATGGCTACACCTTC. This translates into CASSQPGQPNYGYTF.